This entry is about one T cell receptor delta chain. The antigen is unknown. Germline-derived CDR1 and CDR2 are TSWWSYY and QGS. Trimming took 3 bases from V and 1 from J, leaving 21 bases between them. The CDR3 length is 18 residues. The template was reverse-transcribed extracted RNA. The CDR3 regions were amplified by multiplex PCR from V-gene primers to a constant-region primer. TCRdb used CATT to re-call clones from the multiplex PCR reads. The sample records about 25,000 delta-chain clones, more than 6.5% being singletons. The entry originates in a study of Vδ1+ human thymocytes. Study-level results: Unlike peripheral blood Vdelta1+ controls, thymic delta-chain sequences included around 21% Vdelta2 and few Vdelta3. Thymic TRG and TRD repertoires appeared highly polyclonal. Donors shared many TRG clonotypes but few TRD clonotypes. Bulk data may be misread because of unexpected Vdelta2 sequences.

The gene calls are TRDV1 and TRDJ1; the D gene is possibly TRDD3 (7 bases). This receptor was taken from a girl less than two years old who had congenital heart surgery. The sequencing sample was made of Vdelta1+ gamma-delta thymocytes from the thymus. Subset denoted: FACS-sorted CD3+ TCRalphabeta- TCRVdelta1+ TCRVdelta2- thymocytes. Here the CDR3 reads CALGDNLPSLGITDKLIF. The CDR3, as DNA: TGTGCTCTTGGGGACAACCTTCCCTCACTGGGGATCACCGATAAACTCATCTTT.